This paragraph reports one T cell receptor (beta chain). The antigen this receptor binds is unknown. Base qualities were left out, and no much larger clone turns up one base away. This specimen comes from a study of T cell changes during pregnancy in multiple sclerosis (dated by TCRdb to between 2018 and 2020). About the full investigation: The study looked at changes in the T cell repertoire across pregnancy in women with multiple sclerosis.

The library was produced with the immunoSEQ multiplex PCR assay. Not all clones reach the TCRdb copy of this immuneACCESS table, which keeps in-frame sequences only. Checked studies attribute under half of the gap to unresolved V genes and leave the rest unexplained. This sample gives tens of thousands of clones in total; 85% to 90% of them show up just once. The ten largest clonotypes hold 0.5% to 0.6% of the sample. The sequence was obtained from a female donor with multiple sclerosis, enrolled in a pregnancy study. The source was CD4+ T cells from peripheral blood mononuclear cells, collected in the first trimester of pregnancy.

The nucleotides are TGTGCCATCGGGACATGGGATGAAAAACTGTTTTTT. Its coded protein is CAIGTWDEKLFF. The chain was built from TRBV19 and TRBJ1-4; perhaps TRBD1 is the D gene, with 6 bases matching. The CDR3 holds 12 amino acids from the cysteine to the phenylalanine. Only the CDR3 part of the read is kept: 36 bases, read in frame from the first base. CDR1 and CDR2 are drawn from the germline V gene (reference sequence): LNHDA, SQIVND. At the junction V is shortened by 10 bases and J by 6 bases, with 12 bases in between.